This TCR beta chain originates from a study of blood T cell repertoires in COVID-19. Study details: Samples taken during acute and convalescent COVID-19 were collected in the United States, Italy and Spain. From T cells, B-cell-depleted T cells, or PBMCs came the material, which was cDNA or gDNA.

In the original workflow: Quantification of nucleated cells was approximated via reference gene primer amplification. Method: immunoSEQ multiplex PCR; TCRdb's copy keeps in-frame clones and lacks some. That table gives V, J and clone size, and the DNA gave D and trimming. The repertoire holds around 190,000 clones, roughly 86% seen once, with under 2% in the top ten. Germline assignment: CDR1 LNHDA and CDR2 SQIVND (reference sequence). The V and J ends lost 8 bases and 3 bases, in that order; junction bases with no gene match: 6. This CDR3 has 14 residues. Sequenced sample: peripheral blood. V and J are TRBV19 and TRBJ1-5; 8 bases are shared with TRBD1. This receptor was identified in a man aged 18 to 30 with active or convalescent COVID-19. CDR3: CASRKTGDNQPQHF. The DNA for the CDR3 is TGTGCCAGTCGCAAGACAGGGGACAATCAGCCCCAGCATTTT.